The count of the clone carrying this TCR beta chain is one. The repertoire was sequenced with immunoSEQ multiplex PCR; TCRdb's copy has only in-frame clones and lacks some. Of roughly 390,000 clones listed, approximately 81% are singletons. The sample originates from a study of blood T cell repertoires in COVID-19. V lost 5 bases and J 0 bases, leaving 11 bases between the germline ends. Germline values: CDR1 SGHVS, CDR2 FQNEAQ. The CDR3 has 15 amino acids. The TCR sequence derives from a woman between 18 and 29 years old with acute or convalescent COVID-19. Material for sequencing was peripheral blood. This chain uses TRBV7-8 with TRBJ1-3; D is unresolved. The CDR3 DNA reads TGTGCCAGCAGCGAGACACCGAGCTCTGGAAACACCATATATTTT. Translating gives CASSETPSSGNTIYF.